The TCR beta chain described here comes from a study of identical twins. Regarding the study as a whole: Conclusions rested on cross-sectional statistics rather than following the same donors.

On this clonotype: Its specificity is not known.

The CDR3 spans 15 residues. The V gene end was trimmed by 2 bases and the J gene end by 2 bases; junction bases not matched to a gene: 3. Germline V lookup: CDR1 MRHNA, CDR2 SNTAGT. MiXCR, run by TCRdb on the 5' RACE reads, gives a single entry per CDR3 protein. The sample has about 660,000 distinct CDR3 sequences; 8.6% are singletons. These data are also associated with another study on yellow fever vaccine responses in identical twins.

This chain links TRBV6-4 with TRBJ2-3; 8 nucleotides match TRBD2. Sequencing was carried out using PBMCs. The TCR comes from a woman aged 18-35 years in good health. As DNA, the CDR3 is TGTGCCAGCAGTGACGGGACTAGTTACACAGATACGCAGTATTTT. As protein: CASSDGTSYTDTQYF.